These 14 T cell receptor beta chains came from one sample sequenced in a study of graft-versus-host responses after intestinal transplantation (dated by TCRdb to about 2021). Library preparation employed the immunoSEQ multiplex PCR assay. In its TCRdb copy, this immuneACCESS table keeps in-frame sequences only and misses some clones. Where compared with another copy, unresolved V genes explain less than half of these, and the others have no known cause. The sample profile shows 88,000 or so clones; roughly 90% of them were found once. The ten largest clones add up to approximately 0.11% of the sample. Their cognate antigens are unknown. The time point label of this sample denotes: cells obtained before transplantation from donor or recipient. The sample was unstimulated CD4+ T cells sorted from spleen or lymph node cells, taken before intestinal transplant. Source of these receptors: a human donor who received an intestinal transplant.

The rearrangement links TRBV5-1 to TRBJ1-6; 10 nucleotides line up with TRBD1. This CDR3 contains 15 residues. The germline V gene has CDR1 SGHRS and CDR2 YFSETQ. J lost 10 bases, V lost 4 bases, and 8 bases had no gene match. CDR3: CASSQGTGDSSPLHF. CDR3 DNA: TGCGCCAGCAGCCAGGGGACAGGGGACTCCTCACCCCTCCACTTT.

The V gene is TRBV19, the J gene TRBJ1-2, with D maybe TRBD1 (6 bases). The CDR3 totals 13 residues. Deletions cut 2 bases from V and 4 bases from J, with 8 bases between. Germline CDR1 and CDR2: LNHDA and SQIVND (reference sequence). Here the CDR3 reads CASSIQGTYGYTF. As DNA, the CDR3 is TGTGCCAGTAGTATACAGGGGACCTATGGCTACACCTTC.

This sequence joins TRBV15 and TRBJ1-5; D perhaps matches TRBD1 (5 bases). This CDR3 is 15 amino acids long. The ends were cut back, 0 bases at V and 0 bases at J, with 6 bases in the middle. CDR1 and CDR2 from the germline V gene are LNHNV and YYDKDF (reference sequence). CDR3 protein: CATSRDRDSNQPQHF. In DNA, the CDR3 is TGTGCCACCAGCAGAGACAGGGATAGCAATCAGCCCCAGCATTTT.

The V and J genes are TRBV2 and TRBJ1-2; 8 bases line up with TRBD1. CDR3 length: 14 amino acids. Germline values: CDR1 SNHLY, CDR2 FYNNEI. V lost 6 bases, J lost 8 bases, and 11 bases stayed unmatched. The CDR3 reads CASRTSDRAWGYTF. The CDR3 nucleotides are TGTGCCAGCAGGACCTCGGACAGGGCCTGGGGCTACACCTTC.

The chain recombines TRBV4-2 with TRBJ2-3; 10 bases are shared with TRBD2. CDR1 is LGHNA and CDR2 is YNFKEQ in the germline V gene. This CDR3 comprises 18 residues. V shed 1 base, J shed 1 base, and the junction held 8 bases outside the gene matches. This chain's CDR3 is CASSQVASGGPGTDTQYF. CDR3 sequence (DNA): TGTGCCAGCAGCCAAGTCGCTAGCGGGGGCCCGGGCACAGATACGCAGTATTTT.

This rearrangement joins TRBV2 to TRBJ2-7, with TRBD2 as a possible D gene (5 bases). The length of the CDR3 is 11 residues. V gave up 6 bases and J gave up 6 bases, with 9 bases separating them. Germline lookup yields CDR1 SNHLY and CDR2 FYNNEI. CDR3 amino acids: CASRRGLEQYF. The CDR3 DNA is TGTGCCAGCAGGAGAGGGCTCGAGCAGTACTTC.

The V gene is TRBV5-1, the J gene TRBJ1-1; no reliable D call. Trimming removed 0 bases at V and 3 bases at J, with 12 bases between. The CDR3 sequence is 15 residues long. Germline CDR1 is SGHRS and CDR2 is YFSETQ. The CDR3, as DNA: TGCGCCAGCAGCTTGGCGGGAGGCTGGGACACTGAAGCTTTCTTT. Translation: CASSLAGGWDTEAFF.

The chain recombines TRBV6-6 with TRBJ2-3, with 7 bases that match TRBD2. The junction had 5 bases not matched to a gene; V was cut back by 3 bases and J by 2 bases. Germline V gene sequence: CDR1 MNHNY, CDR2 SVGAGI (reference sequence). The CDR3 spans 15 residues. Written as DNA, the CDR3 is TGTGCCAGCAGTTATAGCCGGGGGGACACAGATACGCAGTATTTT. Its translation is CASSYSRGDTDTQYF.

This clone was observed a single time. The genes are TRBV21-1 and TRBJ1-4; TRBD1 is the table's D call, not checked against the DNA. TRBV21-1 is a recognized pseudogene. The CDR3 is made up of 13 amino acids. The CDR3 reads CATGDRASEKLFF. The CDR3 DNA is TGTGCCACCGGGGACAGGGCTTCTGAAAAACTGTTTTTT.

This chain connects TRBV5-6 to TRBJ2-3; 9 nucleotides line up with TRBD1. In germline, CDR1 is SGHDT, CDR2 YYEEEE. V dropped 4 bases and J dropped 0; count of bases not matched to a gene: 15. The CDR3 is 19 amino acids. The CDR3 coding sequence is TGTGCCAGCAGCCCCAGGTACAGGGGGCTCCTTTATAGCACAGATACGCAGTATTTT. Protein sequence: CASSPRYRGLLYSTDTQYF.

This chain joins TRBV6-5 and TRBJ1-5; TRBD1 matches at 8 bases. Germline V gene lookup returns CDR1 MNHEY and CDR2 SVGAGI. The trim removed 5 bases at V and 4 bases at J, leaving 4 bases unmatched. There are 14 residues in the CDR3. CDR3 region: CASSLDRANQPQHF. CDR3 bases: TGTGCCAGCAGTCTGGACAGGGCAAATCAGCCCCAGCATTTT.

This sequence joins TRBV25-1 and TRBJ2-7, with TRBD2 matching 7 bases. The CDR3 spans 16 residues. CDR1 and CDR2 (germline): MGHDK, SYGVNS. The V and J ends lost 0 bases and 5 bases, in that order; junction bases with no gene match: 10. The CDR3 here is CASSEYGRDGTHEQYF. Written as DNA, the CDR3 is TGTGCCAGCAGTGAATATGGGAGGGACGGGACCCACGAGCAGTACTTC.

The CDR3 spells CASGSRQGALSPLHF. The CDR3 coding sequence is TGTGCCAGCGGATCCAGACAGGGGGCGCTTTCACCCCTCCACTTT. The rearrangement links TRBV5-8 to TRBJ1-6; 10 bases line up with TRBD1. Germline-derived CDR1 and CDR2 are SGHTS and YDEGEE. This CDR3 comprises 15 residues. The junction had 10 bases not matched to a gene; V was cut back by 7 bases and J by 9 bases.

The gene calls are TRBV5-1 and TRBJ1-3; D gene unclear. Germline V gene sequence: CDR1 SGHRS, CDR2 YFSETQ. The CDR3 has 15 amino acids. V lost 1 base and J lost 0, with 8 bases in between. Here the CDR3 reads CASSLTASSGNTIYF. Here the CDR3 DNA reads TGCGCCAGCAGCTTGACAGCCAGCTCTGGAAACACCATATATTTT.